What follows describes a single T cell receptor (beta chain). The sample holds a few counts of this clonotype. The clone's antigen remains unknown. Per-base qualities were not stored, and no clone one base away is much larger. The data originate from a study of identical twins (dated by TCRdb to about 2016). Turning to the overall study: To test whether fetal clonotypes persist, this study deep-sequenced TCR alpha and beta repertoires from monozygotic twins, from unrelated adults of various ages, and from cord blood. To rule out contamination, the twin experiments were replicated at different times with different library preparation protocols.

In the germline V gene, CDR1 corresponds to SGHTA and CDR2 to FQGNSA. The CDR3 goes from the cysteine to the phenylalanine over 15 residues. Of the read, only the CDR3 DNA is kept; its 45 bases are in frame from base 1. V is trimmed back by 1 base and J by 4 bases, and the junction contains 4 bases that no gene match accounts for. Only healthy Caucasian donors were included. The researchers also sequenced three unrelated adults who were not twins: a male aged 18 to 30, a male aged 50 to 59, and a female aged 50 to 59. Miltenyi CD45RO+ enrichment and human naive T-cell isolation kits were used to isolate memory (CD45RO+) and naive T cells from PBMC. The paper's findings and limits, for the study overall: Abundant cord blood beta clonotypes carried fewer insertions; young adult naive repertoires showed a weaker similar trend, while memory repertoires showed none. The excess sharing between twins in beta out-of-frame sequences was weaker because fewer shared sequences reduced the signal-to-noise ratio. In monozygotic twins, out-of-frame TCR alpha sharing was systematically underestimated by recombination models, although the models agreed with sharing between unrelated individuals. Conclusions relied on cross-sectional statistical analysis, since the same donors could not be followed over many years. Compared with coincidental sharing between unrelated individuals, out-of-frame TCR alpha sequences shared between twins had an excess of sequences with low generation probability. Zero-insertion analyses could be partly confounded by invariant T cells such as MAIT and iNKT, though diverse VJ usage argued against such confounding for most clonotypes.

To prepare the library, 5' RACE was applied. The run used an Illumina HiSeq 2000. A universal primer binding site was added through template switching, and the final cDNA carried a unique molecular identifier so that TCR cDNA molecules could be counted accurately. Specific primers in the conserved constant-segment region were used to synthesize first-strand cDNA for the TCR alpha and beta chains. To control for contamination, each cDNA library was double barcoded with a SMART-Mk sample barcode plus Illumina barcodes. TruSeq adapter sequences along with Illumina sample barcodes were introduced in two successive PCR steps. Sequencing of the TCR alpha and beta cDNA libraries was done on the Illumina HiSeq platform using custom primers. Under the source paper's analysis protocol: Raw reads were processed with MiGEC to extract unique molecular identifiers, and MiXCR was used to determine CDR3 positions. Recombination models were inferred per individual with the repgenHMM and IGoR tools using an EM algorithm. The analysis of shared clonotypes was done with the tcR package in R, with sharing normalized by the product of cloneset sizes. To study raw recombination free of thymic and clonal selection effects, out-of-frame nonproductive sequences were analyzed. TCRdb took the public reads, trimmed them with fastp at Q25, ran MiXCR for clone calling and kept in-frame beta chains. When rows share a CDR3 protein, they turn into one entry using the most common DNA and genes. The V and J calls come from TCRdb's annotation, not from the publication. Recorded for this sample are about 690,000 distinct CDR3 sequences; 5.5% to 6.5% of them occurred a single time. The ten biggest clones cover 1.5% to 2% of the sample.

Sequencing input: naive T cells sorted from blood. The label giving this sample's cell subset or site can be read as: cells isolated with a human naive T-cell isolation kit. The sequence links TRBV7-2 to TRBJ2-3; a stretch of 8 junction bases matches TRBD2. The receptor was derived from a man aged 18 to 30 in good health. For the CDR3, the sequence is CASSLVVTSADTQYF. The nucleotides are TGTGCCAGCAGCTTAGTCGTGACTAGCGCAGATACGCAGTATTTT.